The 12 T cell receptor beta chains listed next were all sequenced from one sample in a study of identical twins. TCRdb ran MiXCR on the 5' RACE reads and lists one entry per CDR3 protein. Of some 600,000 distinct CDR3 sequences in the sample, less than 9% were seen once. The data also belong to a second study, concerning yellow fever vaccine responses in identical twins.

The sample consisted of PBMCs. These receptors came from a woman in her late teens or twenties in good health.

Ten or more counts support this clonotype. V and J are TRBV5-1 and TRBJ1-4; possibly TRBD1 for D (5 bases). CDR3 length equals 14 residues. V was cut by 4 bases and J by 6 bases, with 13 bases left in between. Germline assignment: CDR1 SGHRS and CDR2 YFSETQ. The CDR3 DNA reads TGCGCCAGCAGCGTGAGGGGTTTCGATGAAAAACTGTTTTTT. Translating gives CASSVRGFDEKLFF.

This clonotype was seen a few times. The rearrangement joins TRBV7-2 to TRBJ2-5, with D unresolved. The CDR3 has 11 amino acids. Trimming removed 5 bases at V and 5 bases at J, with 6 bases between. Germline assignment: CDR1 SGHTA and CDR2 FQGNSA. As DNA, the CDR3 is TGTGCCAGCAGCCCACCCGAGACCCAGTACTTC. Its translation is CASSPPETQYF. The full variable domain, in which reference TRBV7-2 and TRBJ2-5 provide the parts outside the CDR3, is GAGVSQSPSNKVTEKGKDVELRCDPISGHTALYWYRQSLGQGLEFLIYFQGNSAPDKSGLPSDRFSAERTGGSVSTLTIQRTQQEDSAVYLCASSPPETQYFGPGTRLLVL.

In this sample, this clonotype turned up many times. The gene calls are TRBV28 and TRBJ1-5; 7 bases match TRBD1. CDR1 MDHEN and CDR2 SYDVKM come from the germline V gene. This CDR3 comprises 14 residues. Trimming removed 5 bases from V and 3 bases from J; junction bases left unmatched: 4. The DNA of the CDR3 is TGTGCCAGCAGTGTGACAGGGAACAATCAGCCCCAGCATTTT. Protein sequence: CASSVTGNNQPQHF.

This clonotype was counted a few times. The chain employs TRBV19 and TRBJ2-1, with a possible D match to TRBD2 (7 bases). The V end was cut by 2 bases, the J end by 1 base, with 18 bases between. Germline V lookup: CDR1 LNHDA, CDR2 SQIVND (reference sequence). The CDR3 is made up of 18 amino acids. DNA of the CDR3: TGTGCCAGTAGTATAACAGGGCTAGCGGACCGGTCCTACAATGAGCAGTTCTTC. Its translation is CASSITGLADRSYNEQFF. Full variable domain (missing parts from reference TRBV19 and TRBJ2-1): DGGITQSPKYLFRKEGQNVTLSCEQNLNHDAMYWYRQDPGQGLRLIYYSQIVNDFQKGDIAEGYSVSREKKESFPLTVTSAQKNPTAFYLCASSITGLADRSYNEQFFGPGTRLTVL.

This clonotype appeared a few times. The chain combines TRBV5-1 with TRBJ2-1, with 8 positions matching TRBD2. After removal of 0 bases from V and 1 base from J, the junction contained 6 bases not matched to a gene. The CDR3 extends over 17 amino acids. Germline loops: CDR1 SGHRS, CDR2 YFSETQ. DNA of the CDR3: TGCGCCAGCAGCTTGGGGCCTCCTAGCGGGTCCTACAATGAGCAGTTCTTC. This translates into CASSLGPPSGSYNEQFF.

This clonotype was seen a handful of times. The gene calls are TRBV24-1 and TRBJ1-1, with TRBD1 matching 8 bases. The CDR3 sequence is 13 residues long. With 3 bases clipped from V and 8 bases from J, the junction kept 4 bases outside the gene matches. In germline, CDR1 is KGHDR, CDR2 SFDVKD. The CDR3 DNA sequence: TGTGCCACCAGTGATCAGGGGGCGGGGGAAGCTTTCTTT. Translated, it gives CATSDQGAGEAFF.

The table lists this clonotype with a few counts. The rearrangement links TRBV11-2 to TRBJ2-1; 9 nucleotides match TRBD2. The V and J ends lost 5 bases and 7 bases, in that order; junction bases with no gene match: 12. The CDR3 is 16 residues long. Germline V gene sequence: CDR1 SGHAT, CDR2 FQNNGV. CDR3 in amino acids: CASSVRVAGALNEQFF. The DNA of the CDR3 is TGTGCCAGCAGCGTCCGGGTAGCGGGGGCTCTTAATGAGCAGTTCTTC.

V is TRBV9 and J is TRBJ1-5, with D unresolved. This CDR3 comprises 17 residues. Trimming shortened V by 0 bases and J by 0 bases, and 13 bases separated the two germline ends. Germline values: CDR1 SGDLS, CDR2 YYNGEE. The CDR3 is CASSVVRAEDSNQPQHF. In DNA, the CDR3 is TGTGCCAGCAGCGTAGTAAGGGCAGAGGATAGCAATCAGCCCCAGCATTTT.

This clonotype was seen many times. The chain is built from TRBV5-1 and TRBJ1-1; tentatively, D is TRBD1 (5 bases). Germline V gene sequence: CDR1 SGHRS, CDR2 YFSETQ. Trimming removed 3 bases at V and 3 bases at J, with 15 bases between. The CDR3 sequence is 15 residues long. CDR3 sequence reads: CASSSSWGEDTEAFF. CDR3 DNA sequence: TGCGCCAGCAGCTCGTCGTGGGGGGAGGACACTGAAGCTTTCTTT.

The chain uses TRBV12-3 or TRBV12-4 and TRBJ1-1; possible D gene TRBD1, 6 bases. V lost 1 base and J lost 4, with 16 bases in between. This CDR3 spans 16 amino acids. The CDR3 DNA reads TGTGCCAGCAGTTTAGGGGGGCGGGGGCTGGGCACTGAAGCTTTCTTT. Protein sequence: CASSLGGRGLGTEAFF.

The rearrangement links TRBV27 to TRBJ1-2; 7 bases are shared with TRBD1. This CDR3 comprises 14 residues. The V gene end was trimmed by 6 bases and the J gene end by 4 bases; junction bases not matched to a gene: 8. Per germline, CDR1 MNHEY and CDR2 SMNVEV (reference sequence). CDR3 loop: CASRPTGVSYGYTF. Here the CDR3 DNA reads TGTGCCAGCAGACCTACAGGGGTTAGCTATGGCTACACCTTC.

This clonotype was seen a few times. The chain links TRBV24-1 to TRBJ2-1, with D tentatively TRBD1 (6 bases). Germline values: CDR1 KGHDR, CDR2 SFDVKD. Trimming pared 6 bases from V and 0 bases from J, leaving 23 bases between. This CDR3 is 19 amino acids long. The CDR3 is CATSPGQRVIPHSYNEQFF. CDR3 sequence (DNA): TGTGCCACCAGTCCGGGACAAAGGGTGATTCCCCACTCCTACAATGAGCAGTTCTTC.